A selection of T cell receptor beta chains follows, all from one sample in a study of control samples from healthy donors and cancer patients. Assay: immunoSEQ multiplex PCR; the TCRdb copy retains only in-frame clones and omits some. The table has roughly 180,000 clones, about 90% seen once. Sequenced sample: blood. The receptors originated from a woman between 35 and 50 years old in good health. CDR3s include the opening cysteine and the closing phenylalanine or tryptophan. The order of the fields is J gene, V gene, clone size, D gene, CDR3 protein, CDR3 DNA. D genes are given only for firm matches. The size field is filled for only some rows; it gives once, few, many or a size class.

J: TRBJ1-2; V: TRBV4-1; size: NA; D: NA; CDR3: CASSQEQGLANYGYTF; DNA: TGCGCCAGCAGCCAAGAGCAGGGGCTAGCTAACTATGGCTACACCTTC
J: TRBJ2-2; V: TRBV28; size: NA; D: NA; CDR3: CASRPSGATGELFF; DNA: TGTGCCAGCAGACCCTCGGGGGCCACCGGGGAGCTGTTTTTT
J: TRBJ1-1; V: TRBV29-1; size: NA; D: NA; CDR3: CSVRKGPRNTEAFF; DNA: TGCAGCGTGCGAAAGGGGCCCCGGAACACTGAAGCTTTCTTT
J: TRBJ2-7; V: TRBV7-2; size: NA; D: NA; CDR3: CASSLSETWTYEQYF; DNA: TGTGCCAGCAGCTTATCCGAGACCTGGACCTACGAGCAGTACTTC
J: TRBJ2-5; V: TRBV5-5; size: NA; D: TRBD2; CDR3: CASSSTSGGETQYF; DNA: TGTGCCAGCAGCTCGACTAGCGGGGGAGAGACCCAGTACTTC
J: TRBJ2-7; V: TRBV5-1; size: NA; D: NA; CDR3: CASSLGAGRPSSYEQYF; DNA: TGCGCCAGCAGCTTGGGCGCGGGCAGGCCGAGCTCCTACGAGCAGTACTTC
J: TRBJ1-4; V: TRBV5-1; size: NA; D: TRBD1; CDR3: CASSLETGGAREKLFF; DNA: TGCGCCAGCAGCTTGGAAACAGGGGGCGCGAGAGAAAAACTGTTTTTT
J: TRBJ1-1; V: TRBV6-5; size: NA; D: NA; CDR3: CASSYSRVNTEAFF; DNA: TGTGCCAGCAGTTACTCGAGAGTGAACACTGAAGCTTTCTTT
J: TRBJ1-2; V: TRBV27; size: NA; D: TRBD1; CDR3: CASSFLGTGVGYTF; DNA: TGTGCCAGCAGTTTTCTCGGGACAGGGGTTGGCTACACCTTC
J: TRBJ1-6; V: TRBV11-2; size: NA; D: NA; CDR3: CASSLSMGVNSPLHF; DNA: TGTGCCAGCAGCTTATCCATGGGGGTGAACTCACCCCTCCACTTT
J: TRBJ2-7; V: TRBV3-1/TRBV3-2; size: NA; D: TRBD1; CDR3: CASSHLGQADYEQYF; DNA: TGTGCCAGCAGCCACCTAGGACAGGCGGACTACGAGCAGTACTTC
J: TRBJ2-6; V: TRBV4-1; size: NA; D: NA; CDR3: CASSQFRGAGANVLTF; DNA: TGCGCCAGCAGCCAGTTCAGGGGTGCTGGGGCCAACGTCCTGACTTTC
J: TRBJ2-4; V: TRBV4-1; size: NA; D: NA; CDR3: CASSQDTLAKNIQYF; DNA: TGCGCCAGCAGCCAGGACACCCTAGCCAAAAACATTCAGTACTTC
J: TRBJ1-6; V: TRBV5-6; size: NA; D: NA; CDR3: CASSVDRNSPLHF; DNA: TGTGCCAGCAGCGTAGACAGGAATTCACCCCTCCACTTT
J: TRBJ1-2; V: TRBV19; size: once; D: NA; CDR3: CASSIDRSYGYTF; DNA: TGTGCCAGTAGTATAGATCGGAGCTATGGCTACACCTTC
J: TRBJ2-3; V: TRBV4-1; size: NA; D: TRBD2; CDR3: CASSQEEKLAGAKGYTQYF; DNA: TGCGCCAGCAGCCAAGAGGAAAAACTAGCGGGCGCCAAAGGGTATACGCAGTATTTT
J: TRBJ2-1; V: TRBV5-1; size: NA; D: TRBD2; CDR3: CASSPRGGAFNYEQFF; DNA: TGCGCCAGCAGCCCGCGGGGGGGCGCGTTTAACTATGAGCAGTTCTTC
J: TRBJ1-2; V: TRBV29-1; size: NA; D: NA; CDR3: CSAREVYGYTF; DNA: TGCAGCGCGAGGGAGGTCTATGGCTACACCTTC
J: TRBJ1-4; V: TRBV27; size: NA; D: TRBD1; CDR3: CASSHRGNNEKLFF; DNA: TGTGCCAGCAGTCACAGGGGGAATAATGAAAAACTGTTTTTT
J: TRBJ1-1; V: TRBV6-1; size: once; D: NA; CDR3: CASSELVVLTNTEAFF; DNA: TGTGCCAGCAGTGAATTGGTGGTCTTAACGAACACTGAAGCTTTCTTT
J: TRBJ1-2; V: TRBV27; size: NA; D: NA; CDR3: CASRLTGNNYGYTF; DNA: TGTGCCAGCAGGCTGACAGGAAATAACTATGGCTACACCTTC
J: TRBJ1-5; V: TRBV19; size: NA; D: NA; CDR3: CASSIPQGYSNQPQHF; DNA: TGTGCCAGTAGTATTCCTCAGGGGTATAGCAATCAGCCCCAGCATTTT
J: TRBJ2-3; V: TRBV19; size: NA; D: NA; CDR3: CASREDPYLEGTDTQYF; DNA: TGTGCCAGTAGGGAGGACCCTTACCTCGAGGGCACAGATACGCAGTATTTT
J: TRBJ2-1; V: TRBV7-8; size: once; D: NA; CDR3: CASSPVRSYNEQFF; DNA: TGTGCCAGCAGCCCGGTTAGGTCCTACAATGAGCAGTTCTTC
J: TRBJ1-6; V: TRBV6-4; size: NA; D: NA; CDR3: CASSDHTRYGQRIPSSYNSPLHF; DNA: TGTGCCAGCAGTGACCACACACGCTACGGACAGAGGATCCCGAGCTCCTATAATTCACCCCTCCACTTT
J: TRBJ1-2; V: TRBV28; size: NA; D: NA; CDR3: CASSWGASPGNYGYTF; DNA: TGTGCCAGCAGTTGGGGGGCGTCCCCTGGGAACTATGGCTACACCTTC
J: TRBJ1-2; V: TRBV5-1; size: NA; D: NA; CDR3: CASRSIGGRYYGYTF; DNA: TGCGCCAGCAGGTCTATTGGGGGGCGGTACTATGGCTACACCTTC
J: TRBJ1-6; V: TRBV9; size: NA; D: NA; CDR3: CASSVSRFSALHF; DNA: TGTGCCAGCAGCGTATCTCGGTTCAGCGCCCTCCACTTT
J: TRBJ2-3; V: TRBV4-1; size: once; D: NA; CDR3: CASSQVIGPGVGYF; DNA: TGCGCCAGCAGCCAGGTGATAGGACCGGGGGTGGGGTATTTT
J: TRBJ1-1; V: TRBV6-5; size: NA; D: NA; CDR3: CASSYEGGITEAFF; DNA: TGTGCCAGCAGTTACGAGGGGGGGATCACTGAAGCTTTCTTT
J: TRBJ2-5; V: TRBV9; size: NA; D: TRBD2; CDR3: CASSVLAAPETQYF; DNA: TGTGCCAGCAGCGTACTAGCGGCCCCAGAGACCCAGTACTTC
J: TRBJ1-1; V: TRBV5-1; size: NA; D: NA; CDR3: CASSPAGAGVTEAFF; DNA: TGCGCCAGCAGCCCTGCGGGTGCAGGGGTGACTGAAGCTTTCTTT
J: TRBJ1-2; V: TRBV3-1/TRBV3-2; size: NA; D: TRBD1; CDR3: CASSQRGRENWYGYTF; DNA: TGTGCCAGCAGCCAAAGGGGGCGGGAAAATTGGTATGGCTACACCTTC
J: TRBJ2-7; V: TRBV5-1; size: NA; D: NA; CDR3: CASSLSPRTTYEQYF; DNA: TGCGCCAGCAGCTTGAGCCCACGAACCACCTACGAGCAGTACTTC
J: TRBJ2-2; V: TRBV6-1; size: NA; D: NA; CDR3: CASSEALTGRENTGELFF; DNA: TGTGCCAGCAGTGAAGCGTTGACAGGAAGAGAGAACACCGGGGAGCTGTTTTTT
J: TRBJ1-2; V: TRBV5-5; size: NA; D: NA; CDR3: CASSGAYGYTF; DNA: TGTGCCAGCAGCGGGGCCTATGGCTACACCTTC
J: TRBJ2-5; V: TRBV2; size: NA; D: NA; CDR3: CASSGLGTETQYF; DNA: TGTGCCAGCAGTGGACTGGGAACAGAGACCCAGTACTTC
J: TRBJ1-1; V: TRBV4-2; size: NA; D: NA; CDR3: CASSQGWGGGTEAFF; DNA: TGTGCCAGCAGCCAAGGGTGGGGGGGCGGAACTGAAGCTTTCTTT
J: TRBJ1-1; V: TRBV12-3/TRBV12-4; size: NA; D: NA; CDR3: CASSYNNLEAFF; DNA: TGTGCCAGCAGCTACAACAACTTGGAAGCTTTCTTT
J: TRBJ2-1; V: TRBV13; size: few; D: NA; CDR3: CASSLGSGVYNEQFF; DNA: TGTGCCAGCAGCTTAGGCTCAGGGGTTTACAATGAGCAGTTCTTC
J: TRBJ2-1; V: TRBV4-1; size: NA; D: TRBD2; CDR3: CASSPSVGLAENEQFF; DNA: TGCGCCAGCAGCCCAAGCGTGGGACTAGCGGAAAATGAGCAGTTCTTC